This passage covers 19 T cell receptor beta chains from one sample sequenced in a study of regulatory T cells in long-lasting Graves disease. Relying on iRepertoire HTBI primers and Arm-PCR of CDR3 regions, the team built TCR beta libraries. TCRdb redid the calling of the multiplex PCR reads with MiXCR, one entry per CDR3 protein. Among roughly 410,000 distinct CDR3 sequences, 15% were seen once, and the ten largest hold 7.8%. The time point was: newly diagnosed GD, antithyroid drugs for less than 3 months. Extracted RNA from PBMCs served as the source of the TCR library. A further study also used this sample, focusing on T cells in Graves' hyperthyroidism and ophthalmopathy.

The sample in question was peripheral blood mononuclear cells (PBMCs), obtained at new diagnosis, from a patient treated with antithyroid drugs. The receptors were sampled from a middle-aged woman with Graves disease.

The chain has TRBV12-3 or TRBV12-4 and TRBJ2-3; 8 nucleotides align to TRBD1. The CDR3 loop spans 15 amino acids. V trimming: 5 bases; J trimming: 6 bases; junction bases outside the gene matches: 10. The DNA for the CDR3 is TGTGCCAGCAGTGCGGGACAGGAGCCTTCGGATACGCAGTATTTT. Protein sequence: CASSAGQEPSDTQYF.

This clonotype was seen many times. The chain recombines TRBV19 with TRBJ2-7, with D possibly called TRBD1 or TRBD2 (5 bases each). The V and J ends lost 5 bases and 3 bases respectively, with 14 bases between them. Germline V lookup: CDR1 LNHDA, CDR2 SQIVND (reference sequence). This CDR3 has 14 amino acids. The CDR3 nucleotides read TGTGCCAGTAGTGTACCGGGACCTCTCTACGAGCAGTACTTC. Its translation is CASSVPGPLYEQYF.

This clonotype was seen more than once but under ten times. This chain connects TRBV7-2 to TRBJ1-1, with D perhaps TRBD1 (6 bases). CDR3 length: 14 residues. V was clipped by 5 bases and J by 3 bases, with 13 bases between them. CDR1 and CDR2 from the germline V gene are SGHTA and FQGNSA. CDR3 sequence: CASSPQGGYTEAFF. For the CDR3, the DNA is TGTGCCAGCAGCCCCCAAGGGGGTTACACTGAAGCTTTCTTT.

This rearrangement joins TRBV4-1 to TRBJ1-3; 7 nucleotides agree with TRBD1. After removal of 0 bases from V and 3 bases from J, the junction contained 11 bases not matched to a gene. Germline V gives CDR1 MGHRA, CDR2 YSYEKL. The CDR3 runs to 18 residues. The CDR3 DNA follows: TGCGCCAGCAGCCAAGAAAGGGAGGGGGCAAGTTTTGGAAACACCATATATTTT. Encoded protein: CASSQEREGASFGNTIYF.

This clonotype was recorded at least ten times. V and J are TRBV3-1 and TRBJ2-3; 8 positions agree with TRBD2. The germline CDR1 and CDR2 sequences are LGHDT and YNNKEL (reference sequence). The J segment lost 5 bases and the V segment lost 0 bases, leaving 7 bases of the junction unmatched. This CDR3 spans 16 amino acids. The CDR3 protein is CASSQDSGLGGDTQYF. The CDR3 DNA reads TGTGCCAGCAGCCAAGATTCGGGACTAGGGGGAGATACGCAGTATTTT.

This clonotype was seen a handful of times. The chain combines TRBV11-3 with TRBJ2-1; D not certain. V shed 1 base and J shed 4 bases, with 8 bases lying between them. The CDR3 has 14 residues. Germline-derived CDR1 and CDR2 are SGHNT and YENEEA. For the CDR3, the DNA is TGTGCCAGCAGCTTAGCAGACTCGTACAATGAGCAGTTCTTC. This gives the protein CASSLADSYNEQFF.

The genes are TRBV3-1 and TRBJ2-7, with TRBD2 matching over 14 bases. Germline lookup yields CDR1 LGHDT and CDR2 YNNKEL (reference sequence). This CDR3 region has 15 residues. With 3 bases clipped from V and 3 bases from J, the junction kept 1 base outside the gene matches. CDR3 region: CASSQGTSGGYEQYF. The CDR3 DNA reads as TGTGCCAGCAGCCAGGGGACTAGCGGGGGCTACGAGCAGTACTTC.

This clonotype has only a few counts. The V and J genes are TRBV27 and TRBJ2-2; 7 positions match TRBD2. Per germline, CDR1 MNHEY and CDR2 SMNVEV (reference sequence). The CDR3 is made up of 14 amino acids. The junction had 8 bases not matched to a gene; V was cut back by 6 bases and J by 7 bases. CDR3 sequence: CASSPGAGIGELFF. For the CDR3, the DNA is TGTGCCAGCAGCCCGGGAGCGGGAATCGGGGAGCTGTTTTTT.

The chain links TRBV20-1 to TRBJ2-7; a weak D match, TRBD2 (5 bases). This CDR3 is 12 amino acids long. The germline V gene has CDR1 DFQATT and CDR2 SNEGSKA (reference sequence). CDR3 DNA sequence: TGCAGCGCCGGACTCTATGGCTACGAGCAGTACTTC. Translating gives CSAGLYGYEQYF.

Concerning this clonotype: Given a much more abundant clone one base away, this may be a read error. This chain joins TRBV28 and TRBJ1-4, with no clear D. The CDR3 contains 15 residues. Germline V gene data show CDR1 as MDHEN and CDR2 as SYDVKM. The CDR3 sequence: CASSLVPATSEKLFF. The CDR3 DNA follows: TGTGCCAGCAGTTTGGTGCCCGCAACTAGTGAAAAACTGTTTTTT.

This clonotype was found many times. The chain couples TRBV19 to TRBJ2-1; TRBD2 matches 9 bases. Germline assignment: CDR1 LNHDA and CDR2 SQIVND (reference sequence). The CDR3 has 17 amino acids. V gave up 3 bases and J gave up 3 bases; unmatched junction bases: 9. CDR3 region: CASSIQAIAGDYNEQFF. The CDR3, as DNA: TGTGCCAGTAGTATCCAGGCTATAGCGGGAGACTACAATGAGCAGTTCTTC. Together with reference TRBV19 and TRBJ2-1, the CDR3 gives the full variable domain: DGGITQSPKYLFRKEGQNVTLSCEQNLNHDAMYWYRQDPGQGLRLIYYSQIVNDFQKGDIAEGYSVSREKKESFPLTVTSAQKNPTAFYLCASSIQAIAGDYNEQFFGPGTRLTVL.

This clonotype came up a few times. V and J are TRBV25-1 and TRBJ1-5, with D perhaps matching TRBD1 (5 bases). The germline CDR1 and CDR2 sequences are MGHDK and SYGVNS. The CDR3 runs to 21 residues. Trimming took 4 bases from V and 0 from J, leaving 28 bases between them. The CDR3: CASSGPPGIPRGTHSNQPQHF. The CDR3 nucleotides are TGTGCCAGCAGTGGACCTCCGGGGATCCCAAGGGGTACTCATAGCAATCAGCCCCAGCATTTT.

A few counts support this clonotype. This chain links TRBV7-9 with TRBJ2-7, with D uncertain. CDR3 size: 12 residues. V lost 4 bases and J 6 bases, leaving 10 bases between the germline ends. CDR1 is SEHNR and CDR2 is FQNEAQ in the germline V gene (reference sequence). The CDR3 DNA reads as TGTGCCAGCAGCTCCAAAAGTCTCGAGCAGTACTTC. Amino acid sequence: CASSSKSLEQYF.

This clonotype was counted at least ten times. The chain couples TRBV7-9 to TRBJ2-7; tentative D call: TRBD2 (5 bases). Germline CDR1 is SEHNR and CDR2 is FQNEAQ (reference sequence). The CDR3 consists of 14 residues. Trimming left V 6 bases short and J 5 bases short, with 17 bases between. CDR3 in amino acids: CASRDTGNMDEQYF. The DNA of the CDR3 is TGTGCCAGCAGAGACACCGGGAACATGGACGAGCAGTACTTC.

This clonotype turned up a few times. DNA of the CDR3: TGTGCCAGTGGAAAAGGTGGTAGCTCCTACGAGCAGTACTTC. Translation: CASGKGGSSYEQYF. This chain joins TRBV28 and TRBJ2-7; no firm D call. The CDR3 has 14 amino acids. Trimming stripped 9 bases from V and 0 bases from J, with 15 bases between. In germline, CDR1 is MDHEN, CDR2 SYDVKM.

In its sample, this clonotype was seen many times. The chain uses TRBV5-1 and TRBJ2-1; D remains ambiguous. Germline values: CDR1 SGHRS, CDR2 YFSETQ. Between the trimmed V and J ends, which lost 0 bases and 5 bases, there was a span of 12 bases. CDR3 size: 15 residues. CDR3 in amino acids: CASSLGDFAHNEQFF. For the CDR3, the DNA is TGCGCCAGCAGCTTGGGGGATTTTGCCCACAATGAGCAGTTCTTC.

This clonotype was picked up many times. The rearrangement links TRBV12-5 to TRBJ1-5; no reliable D call. CDR1 is LGHNT and CDR2 is FRNRAP in the germline V gene. V was clipped by 6 bases and J by 4 bases, with 7 bases between them. The CDR3 length is 12 residues. The CDR3 here is CASGLGNQPQHF. The CDR3 bases are TGTGCTAGTGGACTCGGGAATCAGCCCCAGCATTTT.

The sample holds many counts of this clonotype. The chain is built from TRBV11-3 and TRBJ2-7; 9 nucleotides align to TRBD1. The length of the CDR3 is 18 residues. Germline trimming cut 2 bases from V and 4 bases from J; bases unmatched to any gene: 15. The germline CDR1 and CDR2 sequences are SGHNT and YENEEA. As DNA, the CDR3 is TGTGCCAGCAGCTTAATTGGGTTAACCGGGACAGGGATGTACGAGCAGTACTTC. Its protein is CASSLIGLTGTGMYEQYF.

This chain links TRBV9 with TRBJ2-7; 8 bases align to TRBD2. Germline V gene sequence: CDR1 SGDLS, CDR2 YYNGEE. V gave up 2 bases and J gave up 3 bases; unmatched junction bases: 7. The CDR3 loop spans 15 amino acids. The CDR3 coding sequence is TGTGCCAGCAGCGTTGGTAGCGGGATCCTCTACGAGCAGTACTTC. It codes for CASSVGSGILYEQYF.